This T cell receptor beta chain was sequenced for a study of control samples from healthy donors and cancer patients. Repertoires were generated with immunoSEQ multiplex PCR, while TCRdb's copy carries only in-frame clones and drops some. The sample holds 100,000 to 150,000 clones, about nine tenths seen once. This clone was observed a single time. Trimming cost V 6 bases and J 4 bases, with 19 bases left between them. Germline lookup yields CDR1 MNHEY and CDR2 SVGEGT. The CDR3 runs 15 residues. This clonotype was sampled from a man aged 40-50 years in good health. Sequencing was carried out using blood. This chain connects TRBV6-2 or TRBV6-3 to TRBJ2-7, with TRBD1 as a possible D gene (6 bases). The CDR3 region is CASSNTITGRYEQYF. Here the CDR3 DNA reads TGTGCCAGCAGCAACACTATCACAGGGCGGTACGAGCAGTACTTC.